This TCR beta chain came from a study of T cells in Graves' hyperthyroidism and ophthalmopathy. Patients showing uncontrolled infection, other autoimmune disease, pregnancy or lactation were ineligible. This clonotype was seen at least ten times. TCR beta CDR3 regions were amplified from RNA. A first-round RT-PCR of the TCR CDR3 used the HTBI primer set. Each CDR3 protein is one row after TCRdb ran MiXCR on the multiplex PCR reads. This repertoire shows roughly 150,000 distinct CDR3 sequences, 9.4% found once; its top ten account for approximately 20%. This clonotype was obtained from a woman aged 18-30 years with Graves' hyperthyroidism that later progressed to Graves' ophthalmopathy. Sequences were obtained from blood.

The CDR3 loop reads CASRPTRVDEQFF. CDR3 DNA sequence: TGTGCCAGCAGGCCGACTAGGGTCGATGAGCAGTTCTTC. The rearrangement links TRBV12-3 or TRBV12-4 to TRBJ2-1, with a possible D match to TRBD2 (6 bases). This CDR3 comprises 13 residues. Deletions cut 6 bases from V and 8 bases from J, with 14 bases between.